These 18 T cell receptor beta chains share one sample of origin, sequenced in a study of glioma-infiltrating T cells. The iRepertoire nested amplicon-rescue multiplex PCR amplified TCR alpha and beta CDR3s from RNA. In TCRdb, the multiplex PCR reads were re-called with MiXCR into one record per CDR3 protein. The data show 93,000 or so distinct CDR3 sequences, about 30% seen once. Sample: glioma tissue, nonneoplastic brain tissue, or PBMCs (not recorded which). These receptors originate from a human donor with low-grade glioma or glioblastoma, undergoing nonglioma brain surgery, or in good health (not recorded which).

This clonotype was observed at least ten times. This rearrangement joins TRBV6-2 or TRBV6-3 to TRBJ2-5; TRBD1 agrees at 8 bases. Trimming took 6 bases from V and 4 from J; bases not matched to a gene: 7. The CDR3 extends over 14 amino acids. The germline V gene encodes CDR1 MNHEY and CDR2 SVGEGT. CDR3: CASSPGTGGETQYF. The CDR3 nucleotides read TGTGCCAGCAGCCCTGGGACAGGAGGAGAGACCCAGTACTTC.

This clonotype was observed a few times. This rearrangement joins TRBV2 to TRBJ2-6; perhaps TRBD1 as D (6 bases). The CDR3 covers 15 residues. Germline CDR1 and CDR2: SNHLY and FYNNEI. Deletions cut 3 bases from V and 3 bases from J, with 9 bases between. This CDR3 reads CASSDRGFGANVLTF. In DNA, the CDR3 is TGTGCCAGCAGTGACAGGGGTTTTGGGGCCAACGTCCTGACTTTC. Filled out from reference TRBV2 and TRBJ2-6, the complete variable domain reads EPEVTQTPSHQVTQMGQEVILRCVPISNHLYFYWYRQILGQKVEFLVSFYNNEISEKSEIFDDQFSVERPDGSNFTLKIRSTKLEDSAMYFCASSDRGFGANVLTFGAGSRLTVL.

There are many counts of this clonotype. V and J are TRBV15 and TRBJ2-5; D uncertain. The CDR3 is 14 residues long. V was shortened by 0 bases and J by 4 bases, with 9 bases between the two germline ends. Germline V gene data show CDR1 as LNHNV and CDR2 as YYDKDF (reference sequence). The CDR3 coding sequence is TGTGCCACCAGCAGAGATGAATCGAGAGAGACCCAGTACTTC. It encodes CATSRDESRETQYF. The complete variable domain, with remaining parts taken from reference TRBV15 and TRBJ2-5, reads DAMVIQNPRYQVTQFGKPVTLSCSQTLNHNVMYWYQQKSSQAPKLLFHYYDKDFNNEADTPDNFQSRRPNTSFCFLDIRSPGLGDTAMYLCATSRDESRETQYFGPGTRLLVL.

The genes are TRBV28 and TRBJ2-3; D is possibly TRBD2 (6 bases). There are 15 residues in the CDR3. V was pared by 2 bases and J by 4 bases, with 13 bases between. Germline-derived CDR1 and CDR2 are MDHEN and SYDVKM. Here the CDR3 reads CASSLLASGADTQYF. Written as DNA, the CDR3 is TGTGCCAGCAGTTTACTAGCGTCGGGGGCAGATACGCAGTATTTT.

V gene TRBV28 combines with J gene TRBJ2-7, with D possibly called TRBD1 or TRBD2 (5 bases each). With 8 bases removed from V and 0 bases from J, the gap between germline ends came to 8 bases. From germline, CDR1 is MDHEN and CDR2 SYDVKM. The CDR3 is made up of 12 amino acids. The CDR3 loop is CASWGSSYEQYF. For the CDR3, the DNA is TGTGCCAGCTGGGGGAGCTCCTACGAGCAGTACTTC.

This clonotype was seen many times. CDR3 loop: CASRRDGTGGDGYTF. The CDR3 DNA sequence: TGTGCCAGCAGGCGGGACGGGACAGGGGGCGATGGCTACACCTTC. The chain joins TRBV6-1 to TRBJ1-2; 12 positions match TRBD1. CDR1 MNHNS and CDR2 SASEGT come from the germline V gene. V lost 6 bases and J lost 6; bases outside the gene matches: 8. This CDR3 is built from 15 residues.

The chain uses TRBV6-9 and TRBJ1-3; TRBD1 is a possible D gene (5 bases). V was clipped by 4 bases and J by 2 bases, with 15 bases between them. CDR3 size: 16 residues. Germline V gene data show CDR1 as MNHGY and CDR2 as SVAAGI. The CDR3, as DNA: TGTGCCAGCAGTTGCTCGGGGGTGGAAACTGGAAACACCATATATTTT. The encoded protein is CASSCSGVETGNTIYF.

Worth noting for this clonotype: This may come from a read error, since a much larger clone is one base off. CDR3 coding DNA: TGTGCCAGCAGGTCCTCCCGCGGAGATAATGAGCAGTTCTTC. It encodes CASRSSRGDNEQFF. This chain connects TRBV7-2 to TRBJ2-1; no definite D call. The CDR3 contains 14 residues. Germline CDR1 SGHTA, CDR2 FQGNSA. Trimming cost V 6 bases and J 7 bases, with 16 bases left between them.

V gene TRBV2 combines with J gene TRBJ2-7; 10 nucleotides agree with TRBD2. The trim removed 7 bases at V and 3 bases at J, leaving 6 bases unmatched. CDR1 SNHLY and CDR2 FYNNEI come from the germline V gene. The CDR3 contains 14 residues. CDR3 DNA sequence: TGTGCCAGCAATAATGCTAGCGGGGGCTACGAGCAGTACTTC. It specifies CASNNASGGYEQYF. Variable domain in full (rest from reference TRBV2 and TRBJ2-7): EPEVTQTPSHQVTQMGQEVILRCVPISNHLYFYWYRQILGQKVEFLVSFYNNEISEKSEIFDDQFSVERPDGSNFTLKIRSTKLEDSAMYFCASNNASGGYEQYFGPGTRLTVT.

This clonotype was seen a few times. V gene TRBV7-2 combines with J gene TRBJ2-1, with D hard to call. The CDR3 is 13 residues long. Germline loops: CDR1 SGHTA, CDR2 FQGNSA. Between the trimmed V and J ends, which lost 5 bases and 8 bases, there was a span of 13 bases. In DNA, the CDR3 is TGTGCCAGCAGCCCGAACCTTCGGTATGAGCAGTTCTTC. Its protein is CASSPNLRYEQFF.

About this clonotype itself: One end of the junction fails to match germline, which may point to a read error. The chain joins TRBV14 to TRBJ1-2; 11 bases match TRBD1. Germline V CDR1 and CDR2: SGHDN, FVKESK. The CDR3 length is 15 residues. Written as DNA, the CDR3 is TGTGCCGGCAGCCTCGGGACAGGGGGTAACTATGGCTACACCTTC. The encoded protein is CAGSLGTGGNYGYTF.

The chain combines TRBV5-1 with TRBJ1-1; no clear D gene. In germline, CDR1 is SGHRS, CDR2 YFSETQ. This CDR3 is 12 amino acids long. Trimming shortened V by 2 bases and J by 6 bases, and 8 bases separated the two germline ends. CDR3 loop: CASSFAGSEAFF. The CDR3 DNA reads TGCGCCAGCAGCTTTGCTGGATCTGAAGCTTTCTTT.

The chain employs TRBV6-1 and TRBJ1-2; no definite D call. Germline CDR1 reads MNHNS; CDR2 reads SASEGT. The CDR3 runs 14 residues. V lost 8 bases to trimming and J lost 8 bases, with 21 bases between them. CDR3: CASRIGPEKRGYTF. The CDR3 DNA follows: TGTGCCAGCCGCATTGGCCCCGAAAAGAGGGGCTACACCTTC.

Regarding this clonotype: With a much larger clone just one base away, this may be a read error. The CDR3 protein is CASSPQMVATSEKLFF. CDR3 sequence (DNA): TGTGCCAGCAGCCCTCAGATGGTAGCAACTAGTGAAAAACTGTTTTTT. The rearrangement joins TRBV28 to TRBJ1-4; D gene ambiguous. The CDR3 consists of 16 residues. The germline V gene encodes CDR1 MDHEN and CDR2 SYDVKM.

Ten or more counts support this clonotype. The gene calls are TRBV4-3 and TRBJ2-3; no clear D. V was clipped by 0 bases and J by 2 bases, with 6 bases between them. Germline values: CDR1 LGHNA, CDR2 YSLEER. This CDR3 is built from 14 residues. CDR3 protein: CASSQDALTDTQYF. The DNA for the CDR3 is TGCGCCAGCAGCCAAGATGCCCTCACAGATACGCAGTATTTT.

The table lists this clonotype with many counts. The chain employs TRBV6-1 and TRBJ2-1; 11 positions match TRBD2. V shed 7 bases and J 8 bases; nucleotides not matched to a gene: 10. Germline CDR1 is MNHNS and CDR2 is SASEGT. The CDR3 length is 15 residues. The chain's CDR3 is CASTEVAGGKHEQFF. The CDR3 nucleotides are TGTGCCAGCACCGAAGTAGCGGGGGGGAAGCATGAGCAGTTCTTC.

This clonotype was seen only a few times. The genes are TRBV7-8 and TRBJ1-5; maybe TRBD1 (5 bases). V gave up 1 base and J gave up 3 bases, with 10 bases separating them. The CDR3 loop spans 15 amino acids. Germline V lookup: CDR1 SGHVS, CDR2 FQNEAQ. The CDR3 sequence: CASSLDRFPNQPQHF. CDR3 DNA sequence: TGTGCCAGCAGCTTAGACAGGTTCCCCAATCAGCCCCAGCATTTT.

The chain couples TRBV19 to TRBJ1-5; D remains unclear. Germline V CDR1 and CDR2: LNHDA, SQIVND (reference sequence). The CDR3 runs 13 residues. Trimming stripped 8 bases from V and 1 base from J, with 9 bases between. CDR3 region: CASLPESNQPQHF. The CDR3 region has the DNA TGTGCCAGTTTACCAGAGAGCAATCAGCCCCAGCATTTT.